The source of this TCR beta chain is a study of PD-1 blockade in classical Hodgkin lymphoma. All the patients suffered relapse after autologous stem cell transplantation, and brentuximab vedotin exposure differed. V was shortened by 0 bases and J by 6 bases, with 6 bases between the two germline ends. Germline V gene sequence: CDR1 SGDLS, CDR2 YYNGEE. The CDR3 is 12 residues long. Measured with immunoSEQ multiplex PCR; TCRdb has only the in-frame clones, and not every one. The data show around 20,000 clones, 86% seen once. The chain links TRBV9 to TRBJ1-2; D ambiguous. Sequencing was performed on peripheral blood mononuclear cells (PBMCs), taken before the second cycle of nivolumab. The sequence was collected from a human donor with classical Hodgkin lymphoma. The CDR3 loop is CASSVGKDGYTF. For the CDR3, the DNA is TGTGCCAGCAGCGTAGGAAAAGATGGCTACACCTTC.